This T cell receptor (beta chain) was retrieved from a study of blood T cell repertoires in COVID-19. Study in general: PBMCs, B-cell-depleted T cells, or T cells provided the cDNA or gDNA that made up the material.

As handled by the study authors: For nucleated cells, counts were estimated from reference gene primer amplification. The table came from immunoSEQ multiplex PCR; TCRdb's copy has only in-frame clones and leaves some out. V, J and clone size derive from that table, while D and trimming were established from the DNA sequence. The sample shows about 220,000 clones, approximately 80% of them seen only once. The receptor was derived from a human donor in a cohort sampled during active COVID-19. The material sequenced was peripheral blood.

Written as DNA, the CDR3 is TGTGCCAGCAGCTGGGCCGCATCACCCCTCCACTTT. Translation: CASSWAASPLHF. This rearrangement joins TRBV7-8 to TRBJ1-6; D call uncertain. Germline CDR1 and CDR2: SGHVS and FQNEAQ. V was trimmed by 4 bases and J by 10 bases, leaving 8 bases between them. CDR3 size: 12 residues.